This TCR beta chain emerged from a study of blood T cell repertoires in COVID-19 (dated by TCRdb to 2018 to 2021). Regarding the complete study: Collaborator samples came from the United States, Italy and Spain and covered acute and convalescent phases of COVID-19. The sample metadata nearly always contained a de-identified subject ID, COVID-19 status, age in years and sex. The material from the prospective study consisted of cDNA or gDNA derived from T cells, B-cell-depleted T cells, or PBMCs. Where available, HLA class I and class II types were taken from metadata supplied by the sample provider and were not determined by assay-based typing. Subjects who had been exposed to COVID-19, were actively infected with it, or had recovered from it provided the deeply sampled blood TCRbeta repertoires that made up the dataset. Samples came from the ongoing ImmuneRACE study (first 160 participants) plus 1,254 subjects from 6 global collaborators. The repertoires were made available in a free public database intended to serve as a resource for research on the immune response to SARS-CoV-2. The paper's findings and limits, for the study overall: The quantity of clinical and demographic metadata differed by source and by participant and was supplied without curation.

Each collaborating institution followed its own protocols to collect whole blood in K2EDTA tubes. For TCRbeta analysis, collaborator samples were shipped as frozen whole blood, as isolated PBMCs, or as DNA extracted from either sample type. TCRbeta CDR3 regions were amplified from genomic DNA by means of the immunoSEQ Assay, a bias-controlled multiplex PCR. The source study handled its data this way. Within the assay, amplification of reference gene primers was used to estimate how many nucleated cells each sample contained. Sequence reads were collapsed and filtered to measure the absolute abundance of every unique TCRbeta CDR3 rearrangement. For each sample, productive Simpson clonality was calculated as the square root of Simpson's diversity index over productive rearrangements. Drawn from immuneACCESS, this table holds only the in-frame rearrangements with V and J called that TCRdb kept. Clones are partly lost; checked studies trace under half to an unresolved V gene and leave the rest unexplained. V and J calls and clone size are those listed in that table; D and trimming were worked out from the DNA. The sample data list about 55,000 clones, and more than 70% of these were observed just once. About 8.5% of the sample goes to the ten largest clones.

A word on this clone: Its antigen specificity is not known. No base quality values were provided; no much bigger clone lies one nucleotide off.

This clonotype was sampled from a man between 60 and 75 years old with active COVID-19. The sequencing sample was made of peripheral blood.

The CDR3 here reads CASSPGQGKATEAFF. The DNA sequence is as follows: TGTGCCAGCTCACCGGGACAGGGGAAGGCGACTGAAGCTTTCTTT. The rearrangement joined TRBV18 to TRBJ1-1, with 10 bases matching TRBD1. For CDR1 and CDR2, the germline V gene lists KGHSH and LQKENI. The CDR3 runs 15 residues from the cysteine to the phenylalanine. Only the CDR3 DNA stays, 45 bases, in frame from base 1. V ends up 3 bases short and J 5 bases short, with an unmatched junction base count of 6.